The next 21 T cell receptor beta chains were all read from a single sample in a study of T cell repertoires in cytomegalovirus infection. TCRdb reprocessed the reads via MiXCR and lists one record per CDR3 protein. The data hold 300,000 to 400,000 distinct CDR3 sequences, with around 9.5% observed a single time. The sequenced sample consisted of PBMCs. These receptors all stem from a human donor in good health (CMV status not recorded). Some clones in this sample may be carry-over from other donors' samples.

The CDR3 sequence: CASTSLAGAGDTQYF. CDR3 DNA: TGTGCCAGCACCAGCTTAGCGGGAGCCGGAGATACGCAGTATTTT. V gene TRBV6-1 combines with J gene TRBJ2-3, with 9 bases fitting TRBD2. The trim removed 7 bases at V and 5 bases at J, leaving 10 bases unmatched. CDR1 MNHNS and CDR2 SASEGT come from the germline V gene. The CDR3 is 15 amino acids.

This clonotype was detected many times. This chain uses TRBV20-1 with TRBJ1-1; no reliable D call. There are 15 residues in the CDR3. The germline V gene has CDR1 DFQATT and CDR2 SNEGSKA (reference sequence). V gave up 1 base and J gave up 1 base, with 13 bases separating them. CDR3 DNA: TGCAGTGCTAGAGGGTGGCGTCAGAAGAACACTGAAGCTTTCTTT. Its protein is CSARGWRQKNTEAFF.

The chain recombines TRBV2 with TRBJ1-1; no clear D. Germline CDR1 SNHLY, CDR2 FYNNEI. The CDR3 runs to 14 residues. Trimming cost V 7 bases and J 0 bases, with 12 bases left between them. CDR3 nucleotides: TGTGCCAGCACCGGCGGCCAGTTGAACACTGAAGCTTTCTTT. Amino acid sequence: CASTGGQLNTEAFF.

There are many counts of this clonotype. The J gene is TRBJ1-2, the V gene TRBV7-9; D may be TRBD1 (6 bases). The ends were cut back, 0 bases at V and 8 bases at J, with 16 bases in the middle. From germline, CDR1 is SEHNR and CDR2 FQNEAQ (reference sequence). This CDR3 is built from 15 residues. This CDR3 reads CASSLAQGGEDGYTF. Written as DNA, the CDR3 is TGTGCCAGCAGCTTAGCACAGGGCGGAGAGGACGGCTACACCTTC. Filled out from reference TRBV7-9 and TRBJ1-2, the complete variable domain reads DTGVSQNPRHKITKRGQNVTFRCDPISEHNRLYWYRQTLGQGPEFLTYFQNEAQLEKSRLLSDRFSAERPKGSFSTLEIQRTEQGDSAMYLCASSLAQGGEDGYTFGSGTRLTVV.

There are a few counts of this clonotype. The rearrangement joins TRBV6-1 to TRBJ1-1; D is perhaps TRBD1 (6 bases). The V end was cut by 5 bases, the J end by 1 base, with 11 bases between. The length of the CDR3 is 14 residues. Germline lookup yields CDR1 MNHNS and CDR2 SASEGT. CDR3 nucleotide sequence: TGTGCCAGCAGTATACAGACAGGGAACACTGAAGCTTTCTTT. The encoded protein is CASSIQTGNTEAFF.

Details on this clonotype: Possible read error: a much larger clone is one base away. The CDR3 does not close with the conserved phenylalanine or tryptophan, likely indicating a read error. J is TRBJ1-2 and V is TRBV6-6; D is ambiguous. CDR3 length: 15 amino acids. Trimming left V 2 bases short and J 8 bases short, with 18 bases between. Germline lookup yields CDR1 MNHNY and CDR2 SVGAGI (reference sequence). CDR3 DNA sequence: TGTGCCAGCAGTTACGGGCCGGGCACTTCTCGAGGCTACACCGTC. Amino acid sequence: CASSYGPGTSRGYTV.

The sample holds many counts of this clonotype. The chain combines TRBV7-2 with TRBJ2-7; D unresolved. The length of the CDR3 is 13 residues. Germline CDR1 is SGHTA and CDR2 is FQGNSA. V lost 5 bases to trimming and J lost 5 bases, with 13 bases between them. CDR3 protein: CASSDQAGHEQYF. The CDR3 bases are TGTGCCAGCAGCGACCAGGCCGGCCACGAGCAGTACTTC.

This clonotype was detected only a few times. The chain has TRBV12-3 or TRBV12-4 and TRBJ1-5; TRBD1 matches 9 bases. The CDR3 extends over 15 amino acids. With 4 bases clipped from V and 5 bases from J, the junction kept 6 bases outside the gene matches. This CDR3 is CASSSGTGIHQPQHF. The CDR3 coding sequence is TGTGCCAGCAGTTCCGGGACAGGGATTCATCAGCCCCAGCATTTT.

This sequence joins TRBV28 and TRBJ1-5; D may be TRBD1 (6 bases). V was trimmed by 5 bases and J by 7 bases, leaving 21 bases between them. Germline-derived CDR1 and CDR2 are MDHEN and SYDVKM. CDR3 length: 16 residues. The CDR3 DNA sequence: TGTGCCAGCAGTCCTTCGACAGGCAGCAGCGGACAGCCCCAGCATTTT. This translates into CASSPSTGSSGQPQHF. Combining the CDR3 with reference TRBV28 and TRBJ1-5 gives the whole variable domain DVKVTQSSRYLVKRTGEKVFLECVQDMDHENMFWYRQDPGLGLRLIYFSYDVKMKEKGDIPEGYSVSREKKERFSLILESASTNQTSMYLCASSPSTGSSGQPQHFGDGTRLSIL.

The table lists this clonotype with many counts. This chain uses TRBV7-2 with TRBJ2-5, with D possibly TRBD1 on 6 matching bases. The CDR3 contains 15 residues. V shed 6 bases and J shed 1 base, with 15 bases lying between them. The germline CDR1 and CDR2 sequences are SGHTA and FQGNSA. CDR3 bases: TGTGCCAGCAGTCAGGGGTCTAACACCCAAGAGACCCAGTACTTC. Amino acids: CASSQGSNTQETQYF.

The chain joins TRBV18 to TRBJ2-7, with a weak D call TRBD1 (6 bases). Germline assignment: CDR1 KGHSH and CDR2 LQKENI. Trimming left V 2 bases short and J 5 bases short, with 10 bases between. There are 13 residues in the CDR3. The DNA for the CDR3 is TGTGCCAGCTCACCAACAGGGCTGGACGAGCAGTACTTC. Protein product: CASSPTGLDEQYF.

The chain employs TRBV10-3 and TRBJ2-3; 11 nucleotides match TRBD2. The CDR3 length is 16 residues. Looked up from germline, CDR1 is ENHRY and CDR2 is SYGVKD. V lost 6 bases, J lost 4 bases, and 9 bases stayed unmatched. CDR3 DNA sequence: TGTGCCATCAGCATAGCGGGGGGGAGTTTCTCAGATACGCAGTATTTT. Translating gives CAISIAGGSFSDTQYF.

This clonotype has only a few counts. The chain links TRBV28 to TRBJ1-4, with D perhaps TRBD1 (5 bases). The CDR3 is 18 amino acids. Trimming took 5 bases from V and 4 from J, leaving 23 bases between them. Germline CDR1 is MDHEN and CDR2 is SYDVKM. In DNA form, the CDR3 reads TGTGCCAGCAGTGAACCAGGGTACGACTTGCACGATAATGAAAAACTGTTTTTT. Its translation: CASSEPGYDLHDNEKLFF.

This sequence joins TRBV7-9 and TRBJ2-3, with 7 bases identical to TRBD1. V dropped 2 bases and J dropped 0; count of bases not matched to a gene: 8. The CDR3 is 17 amino acids. CDR1 and CDR2 from the germline V gene are SEHNR and FQNEAQ (reference sequence). In DNA, the CDR3 is TGTGCCAGCAGCTTAAGTTTGACAGGGTTAAGCACAGATACGCAGTATTTT. Translation gives CASSLSLTGLSTDTQYF.

This clonotype has at least ten counts. The chain is built from TRBV7-8 and TRBJ2-2; D remains ambiguous. The germline V and J ends were trimmed by 5 bases and 7 bases, with 8 bases remaining between them. CDR3 size: 12 residues. Germline V gene sequence: CDR1 SGHVS, CDR2 FQNEAQ. CDR3 sequence reads: CASSQPGGELFF. Here the CDR3 DNA reads TGTGCCAGCAGCCAACCCGGCGGGGAGCTGTTTTTT.

There are a few counts of this clonotype. The V call is TRBV7-2, the J call TRBJ2-1; D is possibly TRBD1 or TRBD2 (5 bases each). Trimming left V 5 bases short and J 3 bases short, with 20 bases between. Looked up from germline, CDR1 is SGHTA and CDR2 is FQGNSA. The CDR3 contains 17 residues. CDR3 sequence: CASSRAPGTASYNEQFF. In DNA form, the CDR3 reads TGTGCCAGCAGCCGCGCCCCCGGGACGGCAAGCTACAATGAGCAGTTCTTC.

This clonotype was seen many times. The rearrangement links TRBV6-2 or TRBV6-3 to TRBJ2-1, with 7 bases matching TRBD1. CDR3 length equals 15 residues. CDR1 and CDR2 from the germline V gene are MNHEY and SVGEGT. Unmatched junction bases numbered 7, after V lost 6 bases and J lost 2 bases. In DNA form, the CDR3 reads TGTGCCAGCAGGCTCCGGGACAGCGCCTACAATGAGCAGTTCTTC. The encoded protein is CASRLRDSAYNEQFF.

This clonotype was seen a handful of times. J is TRBJ1-1 and V is TRBV28; tentatively, D is TRBD1 (5 bases). From germline, CDR1 is MDHEN and CDR2 SYDVKM. The CDR3 length is 13 residues. The V and J ends lost 7 bases and 5 bases respectively, with 14 bases between them. In DNA, the CDR3 is TGTGCCAGCACTCAGGGTTTGTGGACTGAAGCTTTCTTT. Residues: CASTQGLWTEAFF.

This clonotype was recorded once. The chain has TRBV20-1 and TRBJ2-7; D uncertain. Per germline, CDR1 DFQATT and CDR2 SNEGSKA (reference sequence). CDR3 length: 12 residues. Between the trimmed V and J ends, which lost 8 bases and 1 base, there was a span of 12 bases. CDR3 amino acids: CSIRPSSYEQYF. The CDR3, as DNA: TGCAGTATTCGGCCAAGTTCCTACGAGCAGTACTTC.

This clonotype turned up a few times. V gene TRBV6-2 or TRBV6-3 combines with J gene TRBJ2-4, with a tentative D call TRBD1 (6 bases). The CDR3 totals 18 residues. Germline V gives CDR1 MNHEY, CDR2 SVGEGT. The V and J ends lost 0 bases and 1 base respectively, with 16 bases between them. CDR3 sequence: CASSYSGTKSLAKNIQYF. DNA for the CDR3: TGTGCCAGCAGTTACTCCGGGACAAAATCATTGGCCAAAAACATTCAGTACTTC.

In its sample, this clonotype was seen many times. The chain is built from TRBV6-6 and TRBJ1-6; tentative D call: TRBD1 (5 bases). Germline V CDR1 and CDR2: MNHNY, SVGAGI (reference sequence). This CDR3 is built from 16 residues. Trimming left V 0 bases short and J 7 bases short, with 13 bases between. The DNA of the CDR3 is TGTGCCAGCAGTTACTCTTTGGGTCGGGGGAATTCACCCCTCCACTTT. This gives the protein CASSYSLGRGNSPLHF.